What follows are 6 T cell receptor beta chains derived from one specimen sequenced in a study of T cells in Graves' hyperthyroidism and ophthalmopathy. Regions amplified from RNA transcripts were the TCR beta CDR3 regions. First-round RT-PCR with HTBI primers amplified the TCR CDR3 region. TCRdb recomputed calls from the multiplex PCR reads with MiXCR, one row per CDR3 protein. The sample lists about 400,000 distinct CDR3 sequences, around 14% occurring once. The sample comprised blood. The receptors were gathered from a woman between 18 and 30 years old with Graves' hyperthyroidism that later progressed to Graves' ophthalmopathy.

This chain connects TRBV29-1 to TRBJ1-2; a weak D match, TRBD1 (6 bases). Germline-derived CDR1 and CDR2 are SQVTM and ANQGSEA. Trimming removed 6 bases from V and 2 bases from J, with 13 bases in between. The CDR3 spans 13 residues. This CDR3 is CSVPDRSNYGYTF. In DNA, the CDR3 is TGCAGCGTCCCTGACAGGTCAAACTATGGCTACACCTTC.

This clonotype turned up a few times. The V call is TRBV7-9, the J call TRBJ2-2; D is unresolved. The CDR3 sequence is 16 residues long. Germline CDR1 and CDR2: SEHNR and FQNEAQ (reference sequence). V was cut by 5 bases and J by 2 bases, with 15 bases left in between. The CDR3 DNA reads as TGTGCCAGCAGCCTAGTAGGACCGCTAAACACCGGGGAGCTGTTTTTT. Translation gives CASSLVGPLNTGELFF. The full variable domain, completed using reference TRBV7-9 and TRBJ2-2, is DTGVSQNPRHKITKRGQNVTFRCDPISEHNRLYWYRQTLGQGPEFLTYFQNEAQLEKSRLLSDRFSAERPKGSFSTLEIQRTEQGDSAMYLCASSLVGPLNTGELFFGEGSRLTVL.

This clonotype has ten or more counts. The J gene is TRBJ2-5, the V gene TRBV2; 8 bases map to TRBD2. The CDR3 has 15 amino acids. CDR1 is SNHLY and CDR2 is FYNNEI in the germline V gene. The V segment lost 4 bases and the J segment 4 bases; nucleotides outside the gene matches: 8. CDR3 sequence: CASSGASGRGETQYF. In DNA, the CDR3 is TGTGCCAGCAGTGGGGCCAGCGGGAGAGGAGAGACCCAGTACTTC.

The V gene is TRBV7-8, the J gene TRBJ2-5; D gene unclear. Trimming took 2 bases from V and 4 from J, leaving 8 bases between them. There are 13 residues in the CDR3. Per germline, CDR1 SGHVS and CDR2 FQNEAQ. For the CDR3, the DNA is TGTGCCAGCAGCTTAAGGTCCCCAGAGACCCAGTACTTC. Encoded protein: CASSLRSPETQYF.

This clonotype was recorded many times. The V gene is TRBV9, the J gene TRBJ2-1; 9 bases are shared with TRBD2. The germline CDR1 and CDR2 sequences are SGDLS and YYNGEE. V lost 0 bases, J lost 4 bases, and 2 bases stayed unmatched. This CDR3 comprises 15 residues. CDR3 sequence reads: CASSVGLAGYNEQFF. The CDR3 DNA sequence: TGTGCCAGCAGCGTAGGTCTAGCGGGATACAATGAGCAGTTCTTC.

The rearrangement joins TRBV6-5 to TRBJ1-2; D might be TRBD1 (6 bases). Germline CDR1 MNHEY, CDR2 SVGAGI. The CDR3 extends over 18 amino acids. Trimming stripped 2 bases from V and 0 bases from J, with 19 bases between. CDR3 coding DNA: TGTGCCAGCAGTTACAGGGGGGACGGGGATTGGGCTAACTATGGCTACACCTTC. This codes for CASSYRGDGDWANYGYTF.